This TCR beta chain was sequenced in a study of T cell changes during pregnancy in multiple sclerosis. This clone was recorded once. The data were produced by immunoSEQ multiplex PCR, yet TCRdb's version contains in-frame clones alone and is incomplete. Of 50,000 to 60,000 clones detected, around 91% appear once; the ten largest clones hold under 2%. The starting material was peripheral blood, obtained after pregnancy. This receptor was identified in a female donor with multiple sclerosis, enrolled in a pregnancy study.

The CDR3, as DNA: TGTGCCAGCAGCTTAATGGCGGGGGTGTCCTACAATGAGCAGTTCTTC. The encoded protein is CASSLMAGVSYNEQFF. The chain has TRBV7-3 and TRBJ2-1; 7 nucleotides align to TRBD2. V gave up 1 base and J gave up 1 base; unmatched junction bases: 4. Per germline, CDR1 SGHTA and CDR2 FQGTGA. This CDR3 has 16 residues.